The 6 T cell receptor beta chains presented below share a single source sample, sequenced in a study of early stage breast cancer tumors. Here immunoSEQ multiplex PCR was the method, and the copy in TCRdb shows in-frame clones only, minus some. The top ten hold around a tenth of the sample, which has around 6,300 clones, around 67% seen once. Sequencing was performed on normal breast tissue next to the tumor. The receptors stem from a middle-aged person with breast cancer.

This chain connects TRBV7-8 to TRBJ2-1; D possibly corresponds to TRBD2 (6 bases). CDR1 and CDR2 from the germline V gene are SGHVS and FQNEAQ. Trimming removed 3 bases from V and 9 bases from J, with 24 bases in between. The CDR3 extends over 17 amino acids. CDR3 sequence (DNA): TGTGCCAGCAGCTTGGGGCTCACTAGGATGGGAGGAGGTGAGCAGTTCTTC. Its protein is CASSLGLTRMGGGEQFF.

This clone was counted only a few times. The CDR3 region is CAWSTGGYGYTF. Written as DNA, the CDR3 is TGTGCCTGGAGCACGGGGGGGTATGGCTACACCTTC. The V call is TRBV30, the J call TRBJ1-2, with TRBD1 as a possible D gene (5 bases). Germline V lookup: CDR1 GTSNPN, CDR2 SVGIG (reference sequence). This CDR3 spans 12 amino acids. V shed 3 bases and J shed 5 bases, with 10 bases lying between them.

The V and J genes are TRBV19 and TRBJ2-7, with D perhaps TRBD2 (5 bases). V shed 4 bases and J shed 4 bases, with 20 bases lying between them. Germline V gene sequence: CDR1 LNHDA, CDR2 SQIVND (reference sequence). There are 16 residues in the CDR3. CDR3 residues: CASSSLSPSGEYEQYF. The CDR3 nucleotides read TGTGCCAGTAGTAGCCTCTCCCCGAGCGGAGAGTACGAGCAGTACTTC.

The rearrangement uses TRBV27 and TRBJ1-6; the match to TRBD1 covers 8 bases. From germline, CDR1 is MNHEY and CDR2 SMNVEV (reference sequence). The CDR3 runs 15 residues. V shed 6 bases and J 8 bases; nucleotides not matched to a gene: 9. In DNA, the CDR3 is TGTGCCAGCAGGGGCCTTGACAGGGGTGATTCACCCCTCCACTTT. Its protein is CASRGLDRGDSPLHF.

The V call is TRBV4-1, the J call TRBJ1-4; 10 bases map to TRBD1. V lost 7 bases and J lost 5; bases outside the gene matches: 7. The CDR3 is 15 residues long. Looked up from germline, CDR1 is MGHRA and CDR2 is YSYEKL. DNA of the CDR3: TGCGCCAGCAAAGATCCGGGACAGGGGAATGAAAAACTGTTTTTT. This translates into CASKDPGQGNEKLFF.

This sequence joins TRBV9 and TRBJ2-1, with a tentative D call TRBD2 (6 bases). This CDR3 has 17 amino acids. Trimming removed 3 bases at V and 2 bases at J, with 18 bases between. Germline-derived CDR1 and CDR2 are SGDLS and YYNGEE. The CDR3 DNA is TGTGCCAGCAGCGATAATCCGGGACTGTCCCCCTACAATGAGCAGTTCTTC. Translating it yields CASSDNPGLSPYNEQFF.